These 10 T cell receptor beta chains were sequenced from one sample in a study of PD-1 blockade in classical Hodgkin lymphoma. Each patient relapsed following autologous stem cell transplantation, and prior brentuximab vedotin exposure differed. Libraries were prepared by immunoSEQ multiplex PCR; TCRdb keeps only in-frame clonotypes and omits some of them. The sample yields some 100,000 clones, roughly 92% seen once. The sequencing here drew on peripheral blood mononuclear cells (PBMCs), taken at baseline. Receptor source: a human donor with classical Hodgkin lymphoma.

The chain joins TRBV27 to TRBJ1-2, with D perhaps matching TRBD1 (5 bases). The CDR3 is 14 residues long. V was cut by 6 bases and J by 4 bases, with 15 bases left in between. CDR1 and CDR2 (germline): MNHEY, SMNVEV (reference sequence). The CDR3 bases are TGTGCCAGCAGGGATCGGAATGGGGGCTATGGCTACACCTTC. This translates into CASRDRNGGYGYTF.

This chain uses TRBV28 with TRBJ2-7; 9 nucleotides agree with TRBD2. Germline lookup yields CDR1 MDHEN and CDR2 SYDVKM. CDR3 size: 14 residues. Trimming took 6 bases from V and 2 from J; bases not matched to a gene: 5. DNA of the CDR3: TGTGCCAGCAGCCCTAGCGGGACGGCCTACGAGCAGTACTTC. As protein: CASSPSGTAYEQYF. Full variable domain (missing parts from reference TRBV28 and TRBJ2-7): DVKVTQSSRYLVKRTGEKVFLECVQDMDHENMFWYRQDPGLGLRLIYFSYDVKMKEKGDIPEGYSVSREKKERFSLILESASTNQTSMYLCASSPSGTAYEQYFGPGTRLTVT.

V and J are TRBV7-2 and TRBJ1-2; D possibly corresponds to TRBD1 (6 bases). This CDR3 contains 12 residues. V was pared by 5 bases and J by 8 bases, with 12 bases between. CDR1 and CDR2 from the germline V gene are SGHTA and FQGNSA. CDR3 in DNA: TGTGCCAGCAGCCTACAGGGACCCGGCTACACCTTC. Its protein product is CASSLQGPGYTF.

This clone has a single count. The rearrangement links TRBV5-4 to TRBJ2-1, with 10 bases identical to TRBD2. V lost 4 bases, J lost 8 bases, and 12 bases stayed unmatched. The CDR3 is made up of 16 amino acids. Germline-derived CDR1 and CDR2 are SGHNT and YYREEE (reference sequence). CDR3 nucleotides: TGTGCCAGCAGCCCCAAGGCTAGCGGGAGCCTCGATGAGCAGTTCTTC. Protein sequence: CASSPKASGSLDEQFF.

This rearrangement joins TRBV9 to TRBJ2-4; perhaps TRBD2 as D (6 bases). The V gene's germline CDR1 is SGDLS and CDR2 YYNGEE. CDR3 length: 17 amino acids. Trimming shortened V by 0 bases and J by 5 bases, and 18 bases separated the two germline ends. In DNA, the CDR3 is TGTGCCAGCAGCGTAGCGGGAGCGTCCTTCCCACAAAACATTCAGTACTTC. It codes for CASSVAGASFPQNIQYF.

The CDR3 protein is CASSRRSGAGSQETQYF. In DNA, the CDR3 is TGTGCCAGCAGTCGTCGCTCCGGGGCTGGCTCTCAAGAGACCCAGTACTTC. This chain connects TRBV5-4 to TRBJ2-5; possibly TRBD1 or TRBD2 for D (5 bases each). Trimming removed 5 bases from V and 2 bases from J, with 22 bases in between. The CDR3 contains 17 residues. Germline CDR1 is SGHNT and CDR2 is YYREEE (reference sequence).

The V and J genes are TRBV7-8 and TRBJ2-7; TRBD1 might be the D (6 bases). Germline V gives CDR1 SGHVS, CDR2 FQNEAQ. Trimming pared 1 base from V and 2 bases from J, leaving 18 bases between. This CDR3 has 17 residues. The CDR3 loop reads CASSLGAGALSTYEQYF. The CDR3 DNA reads TGTGCCAGCAGCTTAGGAGCAGGGGCCCTGAGTACCTACGAGCAGTACTTC.

The chain has TRBV4-2 and TRBJ2-7, with D possibly being TRBD2 (5 bases). This CDR3 is built from 16 residues. Trimming cost V 4 bases and J 3 bases, with 19 bases left between them. Germline V gene data show CDR1 as LGHNA and CDR2 as YNFKEQ. CDR3 bases: TGTGCCAGCAGCCCCCGGGGTAGCGTCCCCGGCTACGAGCAGTACTTC. This encodes CASSPRGSVPGYEQYF.

The chain employs TRBV6-5 and TRBJ2-7; maybe TRBD1 (5 bases). There are 15 residues in the CDR3. CDR1 MNHEY and CDR2 SVGAGI come from the germline V gene. Deletions cut 1 base from V and 3 bases from J, with 13 bases between. CDR3 bases: TGTGCCAGCAGTTACTTAGGGGTTTCAGGCTACGAGCAGTACTTC. Protein product: CASSYLGVSGYEQYF.

V usage is TRBV6-1 and J usage is TRBJ2-6; no reliable D call. Trimming cost V 6 bases and J 0 bases, with 9 bases left between them. Germline CDR1 and CDR2: MNHNS and SASEGT. The CDR3 consists of 15 residues. CDR3 in amino acids: CASSLDISGANVLTF. For the CDR3, the DNA is TGTGCCAGCAGCCTAGACATCTCTGGGGCCAACGTCCTGACTTTC.